This is a list of T cell receptor beta chains from one sample in a study of blood T cell repertoires in COVID-19. Libraries were prepared by immunoSEQ multiplex PCR; TCRdb keeps only in-frame clonotypes and omits some of them. The sample shows about 160,000 clones, under 85% of them seen only once. Sequences were obtained from peripheral blood. The receptors stem from a man between 70 and 80 years old with acute or convalescent COVID-19. Both conserved end residues are part of each CDR3. Each record gives: V gene, J gene, CDR3 protein.

TRBV5-1	TRBJ2-5	CASSSALSGQETQYF
TRBV9	TRBJ1-2	CASSVKEGASYTF
TRBV25-1	TRBJ1-5	CASSEYSNQPQHF
TRBV10-3	TRBJ2-3	CAISDGEGTTTDTQYF
TRBV28	TRBJ2-1	CASSLYVGTSGKVNEQFF
TRBV4-2	TRBJ2-7	CASSQDLGSGTYEQYF
TRBV5-1	TRBJ1-1	CASSLRTGDTEAFF
TRBV6-2/TRBV6-3	TRBJ2-5	CASSYQGTSQETQYF
TRBV15	TRBJ2-5	CATSRDPKETQYF
TRBV7-9	TRBJ1-2	CASSLGLAGSYGYTF
TRBV19	TRBJ1-5	CASSLRQGGNQPQHF
TRBV6-4	TRBJ2-3	CASSAGLRVDTQYF
TRBV5-1	TRBJ2-3	CASSLARGLAGGTSTDTQYF
TRBV7-9	TRBJ1-5	CASSSPGGGNQPQHF
TRBV7-2	TRBJ2-7	CASSLLLYEQYF
TRBV5-1	TRBJ2-3	CASSLAPDTQYF
TRBV6-5	TRBJ1-1	CASSYGQGNTEAFF
TRBV5-4	TRBJ2-3	CASSGTTDTQYF
TRBV7-9	TRBJ2-5	CASSPGGGRETQYF
TRBV7-3	TRBJ2-7	CASSHPTGKAHEQYF
TRBV10-1	TRBJ2-5	CASSGPGLAGGTQETQYF
TRBV19	TRBJ1-1	CASSIAGWGNTEAFF
TRBV10-3	TRBJ1-5	CAIRSDRARSNQPQHF
TRBV7-2	TRBJ2-1	CASISTPGGGGYNEQFF
TRBV2	TRBJ1-5	CASSGFGNQPQHF
TRBV28	TRBJ1-6	CASSSRDRLNSPLHF
TRBV19	TRBJ2-1	CASRILQTGSYNEQFF
TRBV4-2	TRBJ1-5	CASSQEVLNQPQHF
TRBV9	TRBJ1-6	CASSVVSGDSPLHF
TRBV7-6	TRBJ2-7	CASSPRDTGAYEQYF
TRBV19	TRBJ1-6	CASSIEGTWGSPLHF
TRBV6-5	TRBJ1-1	CASSYSVALDTEAFF
TRBV3-1/TRBV3-2	TRBJ2-3	CASSQGASGGYTQYF
TRBV5-1	TRBJ2-1	CASSLVLAGQDEQFF
TRBV11-2	TRBJ1-2	CASSSTYGTEYGYTF
TRBV6-5	TRBJ2-1	CASSYPGQGAYNEQFF
TRBV12-5	TRBJ2-7	CASGLGVDSLGYEQYF
TRBV2	TRBJ1-6	CASRGTPYNSPLHF